This T cell receptor beta chain was obtained from a study of Tregs in tolerant kidney transplant recipients. Regarding this clone: The read comes to an end 3 residues before the CDR3 does, leaving the germline J gene to fill in the end.

The CDR3 consists of 14 residues. The germline V gene has CDR1 LNHDA and CDR2 SQIVND (reference sequence). The junction had 10 bases not matched to a gene; V was cut back by 6 bases and J by 8 bases. Data came from immunoSEQ multiplex PCR; TCRdb stores just in-frame clones and leaves some out. Listed are 50,000 to 65,000 clones; roughly 0.8% falls within the top ten. The V gene is TRBV19, the J gene TRBJ2-3, with 8 nucleotides matching TRBD2. The sequence was obtained from a human donor who received a combined kidney and bone marrow transplant. The material sequenced was CD4+ T cells from blood, taken before the transplant. The CDR3 sequence is CASRGTRAPGTQYF. CDR3 DNA (partial): TGTGCCAGTAGGGGGACTAGGGCCCCGGGTACG.